Shown below are 27 T cell receptor beta chains from a single sample sequenced in a study of OX40 agonist ivuxolimab in advanced cancers. Libraries were made using the immunoSEQ multiplex PCR assay. TCRdb's version of the immuneACCESS table is confined to in-frame rearrangements and falls short of the full clone set. An unresolved V gene accounts for under half of the shortfall where checked; the remainder is of unknown origin. For this sample there are around 99,000 clones; 91% appear just once. Together, the top ten hold about 1.2% of the sample. Sample: CD4+ or CD8+ T cells sorted from blood, taken in a trial of the OX40 agonist ivuxolimab. The receptors here all came from an adult with an advanced solid tumor such as melanoma, head and neck, liver or kidney cancer.

This sequence joins TRBV6-5 and TRBJ2-5; D not resolved. Germline values: CDR1 MNHEY, CDR2 SVGAGI. The CDR3 runs to 13 residues. V was clipped by 5 bases and J by 7 bases, with 14 bases between them. CDR3 sequence reads: CASSATAVGTQYF. Here the CDR3 DNA reads TGTGCCAGCAGTGCGACTGCGGTGGGGACCCAGTACTTC.

J is TRBJ2-3 and V is TRBV9, with 8 nucleotides matching TRBD2. The CDR3 covers 14 residues. Germline assignment: CDR1 SGDLS and CDR2 YYNGEE. The V gene end was trimmed by 4 bases and the J gene end by 5 bases; junction bases not matched to a gene: 6. This CDR3 is CASSISGSGDTQYF. DNA of the CDR3: TGTGCCAGCAGCATAAGCGGGAGTGGAGATACGCAGTATTTT.

The chain is built from TRBV5-4 and TRBJ1-4; weak D call: TRBD1 (5 bases). Trimming shortened V by 0 bases and J by 2 bases, and 17 bases separated the two germline ends. The CDR3 has 18 amino acids. The germline CDR1 and CDR2 sequences are SGHNT and YYREEE (reference sequence). The CDR3 nucleotides read TGTGCCAGCAGCTTGGAGGGCGGCCAGGGAGGGACTAATGAAAAACTGTTTTTT. Translated: CASSLEGGQGGTNEKLFF.

This sequence joins TRBV19 and TRBJ2-7; D remains unclear. CDR1 is LNHDA, CDR2 SQIVND, per germline (reference sequence). The length of the CDR3 is 14 residues. The V gene lost 4 bases and the J gene lost 1 base, with 11 bases spanning the gap. The CDR3 DNA reads TGTGCCAGTAGTACGAACAGCGCTTCCTACGAGCAGTACTTC. Encoded protein: CASSTNSASYEQYF.

CDR3 DNA: TGTGCCAGCAGCCTCGATCGACAGCCCCGGGAGCAGTTCTTC. Translating it yields CASSLDRQPREQFF. The rearrangement joins TRBV7-3 to TRBJ2-1; D perhaps matches TRBD1 (5 bases). Looked up from germline, CDR1 is SGHTA and CDR2 is FQGTGA. This CDR3 has 14 amino acids. V was cut by 5 bases and J by 10 bases, with 18 bases left in between.

In its sample, this clone was seen once. This chain connects TRBV6-1 to TRBJ1-6; D uncertain. Germline loops: CDR1 MNHNS, CDR2 SASEGT. V was trimmed by 4 bases and J by 6 bases, leaving 1 base between them. The CDR3 is 11 amino acids. CDR3 sequence: CASSGNSPLHF. For the CDR3, the DNA is TGTGCCAGCAGTGGTAATTCACCCCTCCACTTT.

The chain uses TRBV30 and TRBJ2-3; unclear D gene. Trimming removed 3 bases from V and 5 bases from J, with 6 bases in between. This CDR3 is 11 amino acids long. Germline lookup yields CDR1 GTSNPN and CDR2 SVGIG (reference sequence). This CDR3 reads CAWSLLDTQYF. CDR3 sequence (DNA): TGTGCCTGGAGCCTCCTAGATACGCAGTATTTT.

This chain joins TRBV10-3 and TRBJ1-1; no reliable D call. Germline V CDR1 and CDR2: ENHRY, SYGVKD. Trimming removed 4 bases from V and 10 bases from J, with 13 bases in between. The CDR3 is 12 residues long. The CDR3 spells CAISAEGFRAFF. In DNA, the CDR3 is TGTGCCATCAGTGCGGAGGGATTCCGAGCTTTCTTT.

This chain uses TRBV5-4 with TRBJ2-7, with 7 bases lining up with TRBD1. The CDR3 spans 14 residues. With 2 bases clipped from V and 5 bases from J, the junction kept 7 bases outside the gene matches. Looked up from germline, CDR1 is SGHNT and CDR2 is YYREEE (reference sequence). This chain's CDR3 is CASSFGTEVDEQYF. The CDR3 bases are TGTGCCAGCAGCTTCGGGACAGAAGTAGACGAGCAGTACTTC.

A word on this clone: One end of the junction does not line up with germline, which may come from a read error. This chain joins TRBV18 and TRBJ1-5; D unresolved. This CDR3 contains 13 residues. Germline CDR1 and CDR2: KGHSH and LQKENI. CDR3 sequence reads: CASSRRDNQPQHF. CDR3 DNA sequence: TGTGCCAGTTCACGTCGGGATAATCAGCCCCAGCATTTT.

The chain has TRBV7-3 and TRBJ2-1; 7 nucleotides match TRBD2. CDR3 length: 16 amino acids. V shed 5 bases, J shed 2 bases, and the junction held 9 bases outside the gene matches. Germline-derived CDR1 and CDR2 are SGHTA and FQGTGA. CDR3 protein: CASSPLTGTTYNEQFF. The CDR3 DNA sequence: TGTGCCAGCAGCCCCCTTACCGGGACTACCTACAATGAGCAGTTCTTC.

This chain uses TRBV9 with TRBJ2-1; 12 nucleotides match TRBD2. CDR1 and CDR2 from the germline V gene are SGDLS and YYNGEE. V shed 0 bases and J 10 bases; nucleotides not matched to a gene: 2. CDR3 length: 14 amino acids. CDR3 amino acids: CASSVELAGGEQFF. The CDR3, as DNA: TGTGCCAGCAGCGTAGAACTAGCGGGAGGCGAGCAGTTCTTC. The whole variable domain, remainder taken from reference TRBV9 and TRBJ2-1, is DSGVTQTPKHLITATGQRVTLRCSPRSGDLSVYWYQQSLDQGLQFLIQYYNGEERAKGNILERFSAQQFPDLHSELNLSSLELGDSALYFCASSVELAGGEQFFGPGTRLTVL.

CDR3 bases: TGTGCCAGCAGAGCGACAGGGGCCTACGAGCAGTACTTC. As protein: CASRATGAYEQYF. V gene TRBV7-9 combines with J gene TRBJ2-7; TRBD1 matches 8 bases. Trimming cost V 6 bases and J 2 bases; bases outside gene matches: 3. The CDR3 runs 13 residues. CDR1 is SEHNR and CDR2 is FQNEAQ in the germline V gene (reference sequence).

This clone came up a few times. The chain couples TRBV9 to TRBJ2-2; 9 positions match TRBD2. Germline CDR1 is SGDLS and CDR2 is YYNGEE. This CDR3 comprises 15 residues. The V segment lost 3 bases and the J segment 6 bases; nucleotides outside the gene matches: 6. The CDR3 DNA follows: TGTGCCAGCAGCGGAGCTAGCGGGATGGCCGGGGAGCTGTTTTTT. Encoded protein: CASSGASGMAGELFF.

The rearrangement uses TRBV11-2 and TRBJ1-1, with D unresolved. Germline V gives CDR1 SGHAT, CDR2 FQNNGV. The CDR3 has 18 amino acids. V lost 5 bases and J lost 1, with 23 bases in between. The CDR3 spells CASSHTFGKIGPNTEAFF. DNA for the CDR3: TGTGCCAGCAGCCATACATTCGGCAAAATAGGACCGAACACTGAAGCTTTCTTT.

V gene TRBV4-2 combines with J gene TRBJ1-1; the D is unclear. In germline, CDR1 is LGHNA, CDR2 YNFKEQ. The V end lost 1 base, the J end lost 0 bases, and 9 bases lay between the germline ends. The CDR3 is 15 amino acids. CDR3 nucleotides: TGTGCCAGCAGCCAAGGACTGAACGTGAACACTGAAGCTTTCTTT. Translating it yields CASSQGLNVNTEAFF.

This chain uses TRBV28 with TRBJ1-2; D remains unclear. The CDR3 sequence is 13 residues long. The V and J ends lost 1 base and 2 bases respectively, with 5 bases between them. Germline V gene data show CDR1 as MDHEN and CDR2 as SYDVKM. The CDR3 nucleotides are TGTGCCAGCAGTTTATCGGACAACTATGGCTACACCTTC. Its protein product is CASSLSDNYGYTF.

J is TRBJ2-5 and V is TRBV9, with unresolved D. V lost 2 bases and J 1 base, leaving 6 bases between the germline ends. Germline V CDR1 and CDR2: SGDLS, YYNGEE. This CDR3 has 13 amino acids. The CDR3 coding sequence is TGTGCCAGCAGCGTCGAAGGCCAAGAGACCCAGTACTTC. This sequence encodes CASSVEGQETQYF. Filled out from reference TRBV9 and TRBJ2-5, the complete variable domain reads DSGVTQTPKHLITATGQRVTLRCSPRSGDLSVYWYQQSLDQGLQFLIQYYNGEERAKGNILERFSAQQFPDLHSELNLSSLELGDSALYFCASSVEGQETQYFGPGTRLLVL.

The CDR3 coding sequence is TGTGCCAGCAGTTTAGGCGGGAGTAAGGTCTGGGAGCTGTTTTTT. Its protein product is CASSLGGSKVWELFF. The V and J genes are TRBV28 and TRBJ2-2; TRBD2 matches 7 bases. V lost 2 bases, J lost 9 bases, and 9 bases stayed unmatched. CDR1 and CDR2 from the germline V gene are MDHEN and SYDVKM. The CDR3 is 15 residues long.

The genes are TRBV10-2 and TRBJ1-5; D is undetermined. V gave up 3 bases and J gave up 6 bases, with 21 bases separating them. Germline V gene sequence: CDR1 WSHSY, CDR2 SAAADI. The CDR3 totals 17 residues. The CDR3 protein is CASSDAQIQLRGQPQHF. CDR3 DNA: TGCGCCAGCAGTGACGCCCAGATCCAGTTGCGAGGTCAGCCCCAGCATTTT.

The V gene is TRBV16, the J gene TRBJ2-6, with D tentatively TRBD2 (5 bases). Germline CDR1 and CDR2: KGHSY and FQNENV. V gave up 6 bases and J gave up 2 bases, with 8 bases separating them. The length of the CDR3 is 14 residues. The CDR3 protein is CASSIGAGANVLTF. CDR3 in DNA: TGTGCCAGCAGTATCGGGGCTGGGGCCAACGTCCTGACTTTC.

The genes are TRBV5-1 and TRBJ2-1, with 7 bases matching TRBD1. The CDR3 has 14 amino acids. The germline V gene has CDR1 SGHRS and CDR2 YFSETQ. The junction had 2 bases not matched to a gene; V was cut back by 4 bases and J by 1 base. CDR3 amino acids: CASSPGGSYNEQFF. CDR3 nucleotides: TGCGCCAGCAGCCCAGGGGGTTCCTACAATGAGCAGTTCTTC.

The chain combines TRBV6-5 with TRBJ2-1; 10 bases line up with TRBD2. Trimming took 0 bases from V and 10 from J; bases not matched to a gene: 6. The CDR3 has 15 residues. In germline, CDR1 is MNHEY, CDR2 SVGAGI. The CDR3 protein is CASSYSSLAGAEQFF. CDR3 DNA sequence: TGTGCCAGCAGTTACTCTTCGCTAGCGGGAGCCGAGCAGTTCTTC.

The chain uses TRBV11-2 and TRBJ1-5; no clear D gene. V shed 0 bases and J shed 7 bases, with 19 bases lying between them. The germline gives CDR1 SGHAT, CDR2 FQNNGV. The CDR3 extends over 17 amino acids. The CDR3 region is CASSLDAGSWGRQPQHF. DNA of the CDR3: TGTGCCAGCAGCTTAGATGCGGGCTCCTGGGGTCGGCAGCCCCAGCATTTT.

J is TRBJ2-3 and V is TRBV18; 10 nucleotides line up with TRBD1. Trimming took 5 bases from V and 1 from J; bases not matched to a gene: 6. The CDR3 loop spans 16 amino acids. Germline assignment: CDR1 KGHSH and CDR2 LQKENI. The CDR3 is CASSSLGTGGTDTQYF. In nucleotides, the CDR3 is TGTGCCAGCTCATCTCTTGGGACAGGGGGCACAGATACGCAGTATTTT.

This chain uses TRBV28 with TRBJ1-1; no definite D call. The V end was cut by 7 bases, the J end by 6 bases, with 6 bases between. The CDR3 contains 10 residues. The germline gives CDR1 MDHEN, CDR2 SYDVKM. In nucleotides, the CDR3 is TGTGCCAGCATCGCCTCTGAAGCTTTCTTT. It encodes CASIASEAFF.

The chain is built from TRBV2 and TRBJ2-7; D remains ambiguous. In germline, CDR1 is SNHLY, CDR2 FYNNEI. The CDR3 runs 11 residues. Trimming shortened V by 6 bases and J by 6 bases, and 9 bases separated the two germline ends. Written as DNA, the CDR3 is TGTGCCAGCAGCCGAGCCCTCGAGCAGTACTTC. It translates to CASSRALEQYF.